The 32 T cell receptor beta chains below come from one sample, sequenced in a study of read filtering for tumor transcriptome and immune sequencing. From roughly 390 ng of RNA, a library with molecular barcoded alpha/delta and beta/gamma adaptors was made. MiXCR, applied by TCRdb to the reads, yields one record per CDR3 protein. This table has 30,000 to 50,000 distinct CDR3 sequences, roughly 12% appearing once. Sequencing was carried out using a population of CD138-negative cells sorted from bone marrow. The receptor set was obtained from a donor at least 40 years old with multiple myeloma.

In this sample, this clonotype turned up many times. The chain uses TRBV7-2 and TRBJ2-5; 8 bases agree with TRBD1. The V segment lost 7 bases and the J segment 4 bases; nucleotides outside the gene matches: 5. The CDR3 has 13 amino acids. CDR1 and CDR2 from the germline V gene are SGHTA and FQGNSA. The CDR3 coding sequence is TGTGCCAGCACCTTTGGACAGGGAGAGACCCAGTACTTC. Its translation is CASTFGQGETQYF.

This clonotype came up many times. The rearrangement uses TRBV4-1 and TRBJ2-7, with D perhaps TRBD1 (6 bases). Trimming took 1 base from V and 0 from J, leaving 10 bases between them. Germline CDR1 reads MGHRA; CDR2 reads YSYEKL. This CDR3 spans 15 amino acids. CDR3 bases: TGCGCCAGCAGCCAAGGGACAGAGAGCTCCTACGAGCAGTACTTC. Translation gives CASSQGTESSYEQYF.

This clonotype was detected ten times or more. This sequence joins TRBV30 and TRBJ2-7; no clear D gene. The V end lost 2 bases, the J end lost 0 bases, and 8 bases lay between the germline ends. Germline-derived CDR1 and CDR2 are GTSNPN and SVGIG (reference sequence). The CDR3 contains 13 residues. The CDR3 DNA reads TGTGCCTGGAGTCTGGGGTCCTCCTACGAGCAGTACTTC. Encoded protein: CAWSLGSSYEQYF. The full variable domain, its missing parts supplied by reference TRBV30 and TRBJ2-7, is SQTIHQWPATLVQPVGSPLSLECTVEGTSNPNLYWYRQAAGRGLQLLFYSVGIGQISSEVPQNLSASRPQDRQFILSSKKLLLSDSGFYLCAWSLGSSYEQYFGPGTRLTVT.

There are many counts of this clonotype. The CDR3 region is CSVDTGTDTQYF. As DNA, the CDR3 is TGCAGCGTTGATACAGGGACAGATACGCAGTATTTT. The chain employs TRBV29-1 and TRBJ2-3; possibly TRBD1 for D (6 bases). Germline lookup yields CDR1 SQVTM and CDR2 ANQGSEA. V was shortened by 3 bases and J by 3 bases, with 7 bases between the two germline ends. The CDR3 sequence is 12 residues long.

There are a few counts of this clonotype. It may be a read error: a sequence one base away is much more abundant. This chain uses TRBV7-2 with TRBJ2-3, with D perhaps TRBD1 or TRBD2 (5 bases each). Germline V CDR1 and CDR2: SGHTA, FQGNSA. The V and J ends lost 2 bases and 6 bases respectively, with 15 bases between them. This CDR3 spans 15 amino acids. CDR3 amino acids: CASSLMSNGADTQYF. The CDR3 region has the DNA TGTGCCAGCAGCTTAATGTCGAACGGGGCGGATACGCAGTATTTT.

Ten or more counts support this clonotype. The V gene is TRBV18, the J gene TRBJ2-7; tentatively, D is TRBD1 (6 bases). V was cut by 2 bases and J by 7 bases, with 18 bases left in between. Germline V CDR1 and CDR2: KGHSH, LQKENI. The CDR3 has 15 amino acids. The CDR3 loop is CASSPEQGSSGEQYF. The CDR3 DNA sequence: TGTGCCAGCTCACCAGAACAGGGCTCCAGTGGGGAGCAGTACTTC. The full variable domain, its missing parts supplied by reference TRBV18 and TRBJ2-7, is NAGVMQNPRHLVRRRGQEARLRCSPMKGHSHVYWYRQLPEEGLKFMVYLQKENIIDESGMPKERFSAEFPKEGPSILRIQQVVRGDSAAYFCASSPEQGSSGEQYFGPGTRLTVT.

The DNA for the CDR3 is TGTGCCAGCAGCTTGAAGCTAGTGACAGATACGCAGTATTTT. It translates to CASSLKLVTDTQYF. J is TRBJ2-3 and V is TRBV5-6; no firm D call. Germline loops: CDR1 SGHDT, CDR2 YYEEEE. The CDR3 is 14 amino acids. The V end lost 1 base, the J end lost 3 bases, and 9 bases lay between the germline ends.

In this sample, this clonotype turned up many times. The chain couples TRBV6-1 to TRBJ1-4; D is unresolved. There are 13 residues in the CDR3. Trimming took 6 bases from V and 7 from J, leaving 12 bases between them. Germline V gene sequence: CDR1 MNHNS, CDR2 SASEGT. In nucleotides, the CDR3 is TGTGCCAGCAGCTCCCTCGGAAGTGAAAAACTGTTTTTT. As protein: CASSSLGSEKLFF.

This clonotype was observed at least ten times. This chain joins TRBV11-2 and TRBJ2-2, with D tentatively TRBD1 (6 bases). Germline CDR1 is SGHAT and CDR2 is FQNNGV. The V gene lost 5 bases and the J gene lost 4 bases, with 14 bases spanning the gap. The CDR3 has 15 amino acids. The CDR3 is CASSTRRDTTGELFF. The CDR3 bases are TGTGCCAGCAGCACCCGAAGGGACACCACCGGGGAGCTGTTTTTT.

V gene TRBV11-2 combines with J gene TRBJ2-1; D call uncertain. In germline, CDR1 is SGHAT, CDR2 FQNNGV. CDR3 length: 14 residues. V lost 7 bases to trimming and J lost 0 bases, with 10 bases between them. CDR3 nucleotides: TGTGCCAGCAAACCTTATAGCTCCTACAATGAGCAGTTCTTC. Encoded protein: CASKPYSSYNEQFF.

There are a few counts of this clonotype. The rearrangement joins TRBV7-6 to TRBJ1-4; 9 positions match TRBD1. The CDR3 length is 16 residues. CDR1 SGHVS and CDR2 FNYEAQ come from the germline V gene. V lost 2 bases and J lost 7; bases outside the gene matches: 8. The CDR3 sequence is CASSLPVGTGSEKLFF. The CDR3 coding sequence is TGTGCCAGCAGCTTACCAGTCGGGACAGGGAGTGAAAAACTGTTTTTT.

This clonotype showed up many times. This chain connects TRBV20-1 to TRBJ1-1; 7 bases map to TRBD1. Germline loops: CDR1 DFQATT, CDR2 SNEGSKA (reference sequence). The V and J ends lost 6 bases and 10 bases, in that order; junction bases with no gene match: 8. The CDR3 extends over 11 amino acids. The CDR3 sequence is CSASGTVGAFF. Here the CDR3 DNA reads TGCAGTGCCTCAGGGACAGTGGGAGCTTTCTTT.

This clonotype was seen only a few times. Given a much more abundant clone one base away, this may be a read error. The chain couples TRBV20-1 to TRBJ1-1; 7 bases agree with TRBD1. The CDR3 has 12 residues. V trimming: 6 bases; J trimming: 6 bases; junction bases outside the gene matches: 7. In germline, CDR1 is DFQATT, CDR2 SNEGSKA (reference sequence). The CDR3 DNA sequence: TGCAGTGCAAGGGACAGTAGCGCTGAAGCTTTCTTT. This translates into CSARDSSAEAFF.

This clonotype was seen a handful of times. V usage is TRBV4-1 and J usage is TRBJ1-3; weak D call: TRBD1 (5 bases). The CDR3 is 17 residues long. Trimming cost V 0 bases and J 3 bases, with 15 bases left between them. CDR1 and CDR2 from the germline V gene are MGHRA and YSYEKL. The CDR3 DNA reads TGCGCCAGCAGCCAAGATATCAGGGAATCAGGTGGAAACACCATATATTTT. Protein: CASSQDIRESGGNTIYF.

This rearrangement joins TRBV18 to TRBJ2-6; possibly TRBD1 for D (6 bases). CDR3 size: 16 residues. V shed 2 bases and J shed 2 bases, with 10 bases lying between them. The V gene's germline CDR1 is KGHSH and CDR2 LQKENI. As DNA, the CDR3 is TGTGCCAGCTCACCATGGTCAGGGGCTGGGGCCAACGTCCTGACTTTC. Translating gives CASSPWSGAGANVLTF. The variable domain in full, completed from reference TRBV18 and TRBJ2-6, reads NAGVMQNPRHLVRRRGQEARLRCSPMKGHSHVYWYRQLPEEGLKFMVYLQKENIIDESGMPKERFSAEFPKEGPSILRIQQVVRGDSAAYFCASSPWSGAGANVLTFGAGSRLTVL.

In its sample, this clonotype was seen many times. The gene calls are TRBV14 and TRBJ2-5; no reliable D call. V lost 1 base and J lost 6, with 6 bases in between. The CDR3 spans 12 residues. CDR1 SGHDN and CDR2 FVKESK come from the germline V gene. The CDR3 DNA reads TGTGCCAGCAGCCAAGGGTATCAGACCCAGTACTTC. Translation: CASSQGYQTQYF. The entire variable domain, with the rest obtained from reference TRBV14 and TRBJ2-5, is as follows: EAGVTQFPSHSVIEKGQTVTLRCDPISGHDNLYWYRRVMGKEIKFLLHFVKESKQDESGMPNNRFLAERTGGTYSTLKVQPAELEDSGVYFCASSQGYQTQYFGPGTRLLVL.

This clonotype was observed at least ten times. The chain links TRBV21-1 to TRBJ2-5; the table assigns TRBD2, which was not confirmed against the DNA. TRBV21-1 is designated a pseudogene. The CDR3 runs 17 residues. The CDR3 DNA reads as TGTGCCAGCAGCAAAGCGGTGACTAGCGGGAACCAAGAGACCCAGTACTTC. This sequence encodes CASSKAVTSGNQETQYF.

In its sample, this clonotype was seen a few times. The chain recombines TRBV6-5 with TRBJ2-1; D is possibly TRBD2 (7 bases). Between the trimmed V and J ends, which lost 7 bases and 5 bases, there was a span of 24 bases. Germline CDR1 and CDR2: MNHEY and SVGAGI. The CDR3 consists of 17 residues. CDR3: CASKREGGGAGNNEQFF. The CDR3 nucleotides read TGTGCCAGCAAGCGAGAGGGAGGGGGGGCAGGCAACAATGAGCAGTTCTTC.

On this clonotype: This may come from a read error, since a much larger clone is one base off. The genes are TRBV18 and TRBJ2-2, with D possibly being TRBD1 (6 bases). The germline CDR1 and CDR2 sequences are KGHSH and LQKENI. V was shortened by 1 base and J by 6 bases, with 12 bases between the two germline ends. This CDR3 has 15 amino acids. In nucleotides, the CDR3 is TGTGCCAGCTCACCACAGGGGGTGACCGCCGGGGAGCTGTTTTTT. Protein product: CASSPQGVTAGELFF.

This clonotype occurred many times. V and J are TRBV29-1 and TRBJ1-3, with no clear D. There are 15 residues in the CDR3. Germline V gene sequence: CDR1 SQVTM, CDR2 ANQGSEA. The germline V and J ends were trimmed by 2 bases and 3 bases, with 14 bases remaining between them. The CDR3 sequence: CSVELRARSGNTIYF. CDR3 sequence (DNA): TGCAGCGTTGAATTGAGGGCGCGAAGTGGAAACACCATATATTTT. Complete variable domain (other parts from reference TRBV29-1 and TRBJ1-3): SAVISQKPSRDICQRGTSLTIQCQVDSQVTMMFWYRQQPGQSLTLIATANQGSEATYESGFVIDKFPISRPNLTFSTLTVSNMSPEDSSIYLCSVELRARSGNTIYFGEGSWLTVV.

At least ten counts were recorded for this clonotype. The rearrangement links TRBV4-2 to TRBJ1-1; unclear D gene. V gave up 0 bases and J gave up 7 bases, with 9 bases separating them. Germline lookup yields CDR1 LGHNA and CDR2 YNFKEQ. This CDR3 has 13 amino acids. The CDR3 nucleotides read TGTGCCAGCAGCCAAGATTCGGGCAGTGAAGCTTTCTTT. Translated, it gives CASSQDSGSEAFF.

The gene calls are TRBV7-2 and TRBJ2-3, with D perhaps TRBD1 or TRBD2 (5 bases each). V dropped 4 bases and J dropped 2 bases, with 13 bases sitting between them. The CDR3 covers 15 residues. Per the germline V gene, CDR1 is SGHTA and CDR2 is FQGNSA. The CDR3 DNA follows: TGTGCCAGCAGCTCCATAGGGACCATCACAGATACGCAGTATTTT. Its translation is CASSSIGTITDTQYF.

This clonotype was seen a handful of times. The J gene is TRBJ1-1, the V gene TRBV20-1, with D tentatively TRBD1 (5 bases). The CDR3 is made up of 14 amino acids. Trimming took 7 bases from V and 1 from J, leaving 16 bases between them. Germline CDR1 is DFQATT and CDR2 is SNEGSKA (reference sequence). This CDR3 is CSERRGTRNTEAFF. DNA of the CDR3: TGCAGTGAAAGGAGAGGGACTAGGAACACTGAAGCTTTCTTT.

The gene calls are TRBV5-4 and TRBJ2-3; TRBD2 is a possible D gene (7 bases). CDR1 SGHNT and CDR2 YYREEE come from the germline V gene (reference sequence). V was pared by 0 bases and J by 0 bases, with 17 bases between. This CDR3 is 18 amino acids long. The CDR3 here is CASSLEGGRAWSTDTQYF. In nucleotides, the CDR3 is TGTGCCAGCAGCTTGGAGGGGGGGCGCGCGTGGAGCACAGATACGCAGTATTTT.

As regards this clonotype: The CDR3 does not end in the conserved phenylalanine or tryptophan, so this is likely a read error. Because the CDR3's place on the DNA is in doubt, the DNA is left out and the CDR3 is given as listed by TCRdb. CDR3 in amino acids: CASSLAGSYNEQLC. The J gene is TRBJ2-1, the V gene TRBV7-2. Germline V gene sequence: CDR1 SGHTA, CDR2 FQGNSA. The length of the CDR3 is 14 amino acids, counting both ends.

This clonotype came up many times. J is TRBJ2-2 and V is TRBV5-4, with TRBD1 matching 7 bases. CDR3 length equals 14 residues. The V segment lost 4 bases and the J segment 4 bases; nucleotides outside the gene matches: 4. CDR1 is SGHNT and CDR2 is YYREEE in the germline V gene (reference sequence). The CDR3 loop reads CASSGDSPTGELFF. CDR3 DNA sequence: TGTGCCAGCAGCGGGGACAGCCCCACCGGGGAGCTGTTTTTT.

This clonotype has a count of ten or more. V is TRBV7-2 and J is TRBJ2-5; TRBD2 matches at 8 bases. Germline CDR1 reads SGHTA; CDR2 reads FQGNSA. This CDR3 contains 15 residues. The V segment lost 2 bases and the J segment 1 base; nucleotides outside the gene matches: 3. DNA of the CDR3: TGTGCCAGCAGCTTATTTCGGGGGGGCCAAGAGACCCAGTACTTC. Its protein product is CASSLFRGGQETQYF.

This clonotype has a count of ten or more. The CDR3: CASSLGDRNQPQHF. CDR3 coding DNA: TGCGCCAGCAGCTTGGGGGACAGGAATCAGCCCCAGCATTTT. V usage is TRBV5-1 and J usage is TRBJ1-5; 8 bases match TRBD1. V trimming: 0 bases; J trimming: 4 bases; junction bases outside the gene matches: 0. The CDR3 contains 14 residues. CDR1 is SGHRS and CDR2 is YFSETQ in the germline V gene.

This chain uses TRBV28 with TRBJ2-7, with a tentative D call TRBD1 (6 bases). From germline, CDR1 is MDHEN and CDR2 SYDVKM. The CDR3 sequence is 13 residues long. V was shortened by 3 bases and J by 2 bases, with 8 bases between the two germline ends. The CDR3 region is CASSFRGTYEQYF. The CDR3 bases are TGTGCCAGCAGTTTTAGGGGGACCTACGAGCAGTACTTC.

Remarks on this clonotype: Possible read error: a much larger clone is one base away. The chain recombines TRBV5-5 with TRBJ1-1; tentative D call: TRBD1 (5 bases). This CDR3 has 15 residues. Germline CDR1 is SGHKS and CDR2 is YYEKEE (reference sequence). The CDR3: CASRGGGIMNTKAFF. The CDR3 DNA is TGTGCCAGCAGGGGGGGGGGGATCATGAACACTAAAGCTTTCTTT.

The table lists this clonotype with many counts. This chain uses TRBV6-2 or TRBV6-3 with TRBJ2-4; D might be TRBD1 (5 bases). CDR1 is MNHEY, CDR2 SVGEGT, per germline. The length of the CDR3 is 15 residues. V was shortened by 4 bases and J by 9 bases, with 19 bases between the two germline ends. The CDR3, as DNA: TGTGCCAGCAGTTCTTCAGGGTATCTCGGCGGCATTCAGTACTTC. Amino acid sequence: CASSSSGYLGGIQYF.

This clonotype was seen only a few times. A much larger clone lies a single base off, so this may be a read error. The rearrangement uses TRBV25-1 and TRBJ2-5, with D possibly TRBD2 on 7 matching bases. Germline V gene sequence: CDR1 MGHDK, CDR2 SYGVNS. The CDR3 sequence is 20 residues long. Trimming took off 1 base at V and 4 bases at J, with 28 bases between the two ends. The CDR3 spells CASSEFVGAGSSGLGETQYF. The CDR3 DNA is TGTGCCAGCAGTGAATTTGTGGGGGCGGGTAGTAGCGGGCTTGGAGAGACCCAGTACTTC.